This T cell receptor (beta chain) comes out of a study of CD8 T cells in Susac syndrome. Germline lookup yields CDR1 SEHNR and CDR2 FQNEAQ (reference sequence). V was cut by 5 bases and J by 3 bases, with 22 bases left in between. The CDR3 covers 18 residues. Random hexamers were used to reverse transcribe about 0.5 to 1 ug of RNA. TCRdb re-analysed the immunoSEQ multiplex PCR reads in MiXCR, keeping a single row per CDR3 protein. Seen here are 250,000 to 300,000 distinct CDR3 sequences, almost 85% observed once, and the top ten hold around 0.22%. The chain carries TRBV7-9 and TRBJ1-4, with D possibly TRBD1 on 5 matching bases. Source material: CD8+ T cells from PBMCs. This TCR was sampled from a human donor with multiple sclerosis. The CDR3 reads CASSPARGLRASNEKLFF. Here the CDR3 DNA reads TGTGCCAGCAGCCCCGCTCGGGGCCTGAGGGCTTCTAATGAAAAACTGTTTTTT.